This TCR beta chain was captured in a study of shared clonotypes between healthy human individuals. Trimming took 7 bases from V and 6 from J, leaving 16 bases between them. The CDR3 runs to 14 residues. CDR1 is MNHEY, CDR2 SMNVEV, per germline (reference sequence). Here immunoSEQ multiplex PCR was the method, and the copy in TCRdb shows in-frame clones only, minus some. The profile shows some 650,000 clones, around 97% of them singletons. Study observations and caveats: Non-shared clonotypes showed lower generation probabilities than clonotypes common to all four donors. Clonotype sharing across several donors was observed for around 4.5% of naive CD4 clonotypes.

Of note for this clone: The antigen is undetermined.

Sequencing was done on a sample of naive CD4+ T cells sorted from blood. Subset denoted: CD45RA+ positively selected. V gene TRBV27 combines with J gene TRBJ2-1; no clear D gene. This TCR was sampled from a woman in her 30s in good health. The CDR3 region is CASTSPGQVNEQFF. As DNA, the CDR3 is TGTGCCAGCACCTCTCCCGGGCAGGTCAATGAGCAGTTCTTC.